This TCR beta chain stems from a study of beta chain features in type 1 diabetes. All of the isolated RNA was reverse transcribed, so expressed TCRB transcripts were sequenced. Here immunoSEQ multiplex PCR was the method, and the copy in TCRdb shows in-frame clones only, minus some. This table has about 400,000 clones, 10% to 15% appearing once. CD45RO/CCR7/CD25/CD127/CD95/CD27 separated CD4+ naive, central memory, regulatory and stem cell-like memory cells by sorting. The CDR3 contains 14 residues. With V trimmed by 0 bases and J by 5 bases, 1 base remained unmatched. Germline V gene sequence: CDR1 MNHEY, CDR2 SVGAGI.

The clonotype was recovered from a man in his late teens or twenties in good health. The genes are TRBV6-5 and TRBJ1-5; 7 bases match TRBD1. The sequenced sample consisted of naive CD4+ T cells from blood. Here the CDR3 DNA reads TGTGCCAGCAGTTACTCAACAGGGGATCAGCCCCAGCATTTT. The encoded protein is CASSYSTGDQPQHF.